The source of this TCR beta chain is a study of identical twins. TCRdb reanalysed the 5' RACE reads using MiXCR and keeps one entry per CDR3 protein. The table shows 1.5 million to 2 million distinct CDR3 sequences, with about 31% occurring only once. This clonotype was sampled from a newborn girl in good health. Sequenced: cord blood.

The CDR3 nucleotides read TGTGCCAGCAGAAACAGCGGGGGGGCGTCTGGTGAGCAGTACTTC. Translation gives CASRNSGGASGEQYF. The chain has TRBV6-2 or TRBV6-3 and TRBJ2-7, with TRBD2 matching 10 bases. The CDR3 is 15 amino acids. Germline V gene data show CDR1 as MNHEY and CDR2 as SVGEGT. V gave up 6 bases and J gave up 7 bases; unmatched junction bases: 12.